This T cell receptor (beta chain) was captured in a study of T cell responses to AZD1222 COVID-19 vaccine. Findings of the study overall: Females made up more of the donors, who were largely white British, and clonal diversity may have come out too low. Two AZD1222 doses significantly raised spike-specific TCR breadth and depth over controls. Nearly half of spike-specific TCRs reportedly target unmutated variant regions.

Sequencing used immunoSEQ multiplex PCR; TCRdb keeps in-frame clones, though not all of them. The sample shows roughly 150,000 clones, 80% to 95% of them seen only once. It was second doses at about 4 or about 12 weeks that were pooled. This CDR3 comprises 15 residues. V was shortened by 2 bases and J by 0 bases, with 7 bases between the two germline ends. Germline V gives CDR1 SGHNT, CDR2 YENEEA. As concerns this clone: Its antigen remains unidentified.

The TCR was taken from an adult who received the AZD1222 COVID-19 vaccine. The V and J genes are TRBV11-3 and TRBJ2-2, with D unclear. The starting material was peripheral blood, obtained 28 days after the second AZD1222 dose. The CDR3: CASSLLGSNTGELFF. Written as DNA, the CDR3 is TGTGCCAGCAGCTTACTCGGGTCGAACACCGGGGAGCTGTTTTTT.